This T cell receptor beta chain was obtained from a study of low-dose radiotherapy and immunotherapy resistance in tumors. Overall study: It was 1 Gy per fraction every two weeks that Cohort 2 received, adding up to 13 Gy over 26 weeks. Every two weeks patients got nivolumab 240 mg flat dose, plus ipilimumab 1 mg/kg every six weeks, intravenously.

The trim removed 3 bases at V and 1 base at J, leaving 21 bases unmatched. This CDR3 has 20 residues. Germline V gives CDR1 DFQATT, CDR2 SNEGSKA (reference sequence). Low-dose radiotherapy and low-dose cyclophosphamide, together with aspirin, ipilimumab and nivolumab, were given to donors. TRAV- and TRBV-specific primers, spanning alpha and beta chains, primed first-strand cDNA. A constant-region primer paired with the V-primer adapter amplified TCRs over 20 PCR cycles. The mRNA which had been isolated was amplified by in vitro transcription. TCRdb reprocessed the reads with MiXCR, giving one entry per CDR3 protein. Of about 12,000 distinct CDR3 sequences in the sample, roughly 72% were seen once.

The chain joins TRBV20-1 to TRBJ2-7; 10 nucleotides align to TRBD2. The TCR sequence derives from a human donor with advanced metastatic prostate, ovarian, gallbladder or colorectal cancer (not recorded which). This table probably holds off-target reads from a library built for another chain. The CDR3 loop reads CSASPYGLAEGVGGSYEQYF. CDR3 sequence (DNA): TGCAGTGCTAGCCCCTACGGACTAGCGGAGGGGGTGGGGGGATCCTACGAGCAGTACTTC.